This is a list of T cell receptor beta chains from one sample in a study of T cell repertoires in cytomegalovirus infection. No antigen has been assigned to these receptors. MiXCR, run by TCRdb on the reads, gives a single entry per CDR3 protein. The sample includes about 130,000 distinct CDR3 sequences, 20% to 30% of them seen just once. The sequenced sample consisted of PBMCs, sequenced either directly or after in vitro stimulation (not recorded which). These receptors originate from a human donor in good health (CMV status not recorded). Some clones in this sample may be carry-over from other donors' samples. Each CDR3 is given without its conserved first and last residue.

v_gene,len,CDR3aa
TRBV11-2,15,ASSLTSGGSSYNEQF
TRBV7-6,14,ASSSRLAGNTGELF
TRBV6-1,16,ASESIPGGNSGANVLT
TRBV7-6,12,ASSLEGGGNEQF
TRBV6-2/TRBV6-3,13,ASRLLAGEYNEQF
TRBV4-2,11,ASSLRTRDTQY
TRBV25-1,14,ASSKSGLAGYNEQF
TRBV6-5,12,ASSPELTSYGYT
TRBV28,9,ASSFGQPQH
TRBV7-2,13,ASSLSTGSFNEQF
TRBV7-9,13,ASSMTRDMNTEAF
TRBV7-2,12,ASSLASKDNEQF
TRBV12-3/TRBV12-4,11,ASSSEGNEKLF
TRBV10-3,10,ATSRSSYEQY
TRBV10-3,10,AISGVAETQY
TRBV7-2,11,ASTADSDETQY
TRBV7-9,14,ASSLVVAVSYNEQF
TRBV7-8,14,ASSFAGAAYNTEAF
TRBV20-1,12,SAGGQGVRNEQF
TRBV7-9,13,ASSLGDVGGQPQH
TRBV7-9,14,ASSQANSARGTEAF
TRBV19,12,ASSRTSSYNEQF
TRBV30,13,AWSLFSGSADEQF
TRBV5-5,13,ASSLGQIPYNEQF
TRBV4-1,13,ASSQENRARTEAF
TRBV12-3/TRBV12-4,13,ASVGQGLGGETQY